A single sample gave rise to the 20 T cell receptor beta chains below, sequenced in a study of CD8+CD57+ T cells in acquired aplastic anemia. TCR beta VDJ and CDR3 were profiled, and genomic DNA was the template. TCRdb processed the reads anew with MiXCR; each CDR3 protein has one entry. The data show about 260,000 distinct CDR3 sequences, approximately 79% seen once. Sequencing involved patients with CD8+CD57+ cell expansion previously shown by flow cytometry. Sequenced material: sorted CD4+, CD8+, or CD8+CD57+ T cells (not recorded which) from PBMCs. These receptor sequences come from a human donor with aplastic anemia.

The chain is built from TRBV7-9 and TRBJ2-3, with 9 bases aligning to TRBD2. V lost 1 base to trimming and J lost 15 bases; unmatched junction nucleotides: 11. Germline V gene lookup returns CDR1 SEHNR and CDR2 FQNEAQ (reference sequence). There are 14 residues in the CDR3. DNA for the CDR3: TGTGCCAGCAGCTTAGAAAGAAGCGGGGGGACCGATTATTTT. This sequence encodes CASSLERSGGTDYF.

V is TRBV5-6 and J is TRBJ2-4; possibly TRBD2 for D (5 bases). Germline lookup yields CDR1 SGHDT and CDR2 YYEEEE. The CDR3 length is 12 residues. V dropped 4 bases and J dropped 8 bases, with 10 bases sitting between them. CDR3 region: CASSGERDIQYF. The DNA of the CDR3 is TGTGCCAGCAGCGGGGAGAGGGACATTCAGTACTTC.

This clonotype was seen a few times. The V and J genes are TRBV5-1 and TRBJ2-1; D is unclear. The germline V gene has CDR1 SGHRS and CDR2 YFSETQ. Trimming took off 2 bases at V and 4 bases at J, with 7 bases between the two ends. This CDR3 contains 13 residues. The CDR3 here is CASSLRVYNEQFF. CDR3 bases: TGCGCCAGCAGCTTACGTGTTTACAATGAGCAGTTCTTC.

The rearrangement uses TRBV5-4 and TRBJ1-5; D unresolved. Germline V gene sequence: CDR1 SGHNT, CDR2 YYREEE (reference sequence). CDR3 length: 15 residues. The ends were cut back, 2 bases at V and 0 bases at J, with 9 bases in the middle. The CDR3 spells CASSFPIASNQPQHF. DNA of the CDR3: TGTGCCAGCAGCTTTCCTATCGCTAGCAATCAGCCCCAGCATTTT. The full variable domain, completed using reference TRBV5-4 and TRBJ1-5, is ETGVTQSPTHLIKTRGQQVTLRCSSQSGHNTVSWYQQALGQGPQFIFQYYREEENGRGNFPPRFSGLQFPNYSSELNVNALELDDSALYLCASSFPIASNQPQHFGDGTRLSIL.

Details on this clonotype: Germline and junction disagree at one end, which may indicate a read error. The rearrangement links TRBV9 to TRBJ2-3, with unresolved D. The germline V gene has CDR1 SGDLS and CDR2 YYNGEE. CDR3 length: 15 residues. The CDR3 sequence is CASSVGRAIQDSQYF. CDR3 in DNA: TGTGCCAGCAGCGTAGGTCGGGCGATTCAAGATTCGCAGTATTTT.

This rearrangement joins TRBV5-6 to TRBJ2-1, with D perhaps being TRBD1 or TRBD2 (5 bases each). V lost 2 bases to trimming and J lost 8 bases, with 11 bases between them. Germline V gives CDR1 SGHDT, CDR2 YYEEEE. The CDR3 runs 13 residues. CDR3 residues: CASSFALGDEQFF. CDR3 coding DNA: TGTGCCAGCAGCTTTGCCTTGGGGGATGAGCAGTTCTTC.

The CDR3 loop is CASSTKRDSAYEQYF. DNA of the CDR3: TGTGCCAGCAGCACCAAACGGGACTCCGCCTACGAGCAGTACTTC. V is TRBV7-8 and J is TRBJ2-7; D is perhaps TRBD2 (6 bases). Germline CDR1 SGHVS, CDR2 FQNEAQ. The CDR3 contains 15 residues. Between the trimmed V and J ends, which lost 5 bases and 2 bases, there was a span of 16 bases.

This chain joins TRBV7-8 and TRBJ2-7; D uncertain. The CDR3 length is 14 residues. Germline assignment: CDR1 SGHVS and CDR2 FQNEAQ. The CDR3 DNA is TGTGCCAGCAGTATAGGCCAGGAGCCCTACAAGCAGTACGTC. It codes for CASSIGQEPYKQYV.

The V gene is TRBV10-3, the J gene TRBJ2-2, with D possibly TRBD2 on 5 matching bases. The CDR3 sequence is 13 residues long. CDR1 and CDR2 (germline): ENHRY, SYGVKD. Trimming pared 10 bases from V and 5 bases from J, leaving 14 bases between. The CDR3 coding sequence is TGTGCCACCGCGGGCGGGCATACCGGGGAGCTGTTTTTT. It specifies CATAGGHTGELFF.

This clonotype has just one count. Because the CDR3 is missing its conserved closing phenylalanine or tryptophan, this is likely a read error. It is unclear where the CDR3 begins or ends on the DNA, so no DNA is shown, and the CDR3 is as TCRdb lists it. The CDR3 sequence is CASSLGGGPGTQY. The chain couples TRBV7-8 to TRBJ1-2; TRBD1, the table's D call, lacks a check against the DNA. The CDR3 is made up of 13 amino acids, end residues included. Germline loops: CDR1 SGHVS, CDR2 FQNEAQ.

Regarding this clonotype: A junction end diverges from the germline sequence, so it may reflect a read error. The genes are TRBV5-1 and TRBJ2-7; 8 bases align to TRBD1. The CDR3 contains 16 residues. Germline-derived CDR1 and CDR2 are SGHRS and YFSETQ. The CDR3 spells CASSSRDRGFSYEQYF. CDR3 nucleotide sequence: TGTGCCAGCAGCTCACGAGACAGGGGCTTCTCCTACGAGCAGTACTTC.

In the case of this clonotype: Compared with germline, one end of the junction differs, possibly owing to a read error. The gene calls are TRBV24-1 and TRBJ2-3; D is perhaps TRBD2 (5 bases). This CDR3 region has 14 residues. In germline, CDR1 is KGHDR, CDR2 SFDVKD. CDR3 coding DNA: TGTGCCACCAGGATTGGCGGAGGTCGGGATGCGCAGTTTTTT. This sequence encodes CATRIGGGRDAQFF.

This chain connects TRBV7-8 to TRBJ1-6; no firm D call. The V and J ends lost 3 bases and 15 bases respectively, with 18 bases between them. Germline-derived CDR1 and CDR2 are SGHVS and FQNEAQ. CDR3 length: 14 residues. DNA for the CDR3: TGTGCCAGCAGCTTTAGTTCCTATATGAGCAGCCTCCACTTT. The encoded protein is CASSFSSYMSSLHF.

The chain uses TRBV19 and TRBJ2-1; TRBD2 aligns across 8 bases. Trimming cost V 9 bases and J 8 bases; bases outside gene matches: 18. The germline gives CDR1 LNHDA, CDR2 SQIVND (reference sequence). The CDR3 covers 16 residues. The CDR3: CASSFESGGGSDEQFF. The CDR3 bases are TGTGCCAGCAGCTTTGAAAGCGGCGGGGGGAGCGATGAGCAGTTCTTC.

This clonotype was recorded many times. CDR3 sequence (DNA): TGTGCCAGCAGTCCGGCTAGCGGCTACGAGCAGTACGTC. This translates into CASSPASGYEQYV. V and J are TRBV27 and TRBJ2-7; TRBD2 agrees at 7 bases. Germline CDR1 MNHEY, CDR2 SMNVEV (reference sequence). The J segment lost 3 bases and the V segment lost 5 bases, leaving 4 bases of the junction unmatched. CDR3 length equals 13 residues.

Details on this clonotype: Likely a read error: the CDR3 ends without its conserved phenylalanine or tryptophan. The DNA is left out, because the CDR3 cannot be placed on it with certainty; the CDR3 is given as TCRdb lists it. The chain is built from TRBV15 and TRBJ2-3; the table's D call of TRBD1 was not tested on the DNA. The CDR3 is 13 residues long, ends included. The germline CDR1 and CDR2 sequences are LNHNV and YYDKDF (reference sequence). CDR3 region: CASSGGGLDNEYY.

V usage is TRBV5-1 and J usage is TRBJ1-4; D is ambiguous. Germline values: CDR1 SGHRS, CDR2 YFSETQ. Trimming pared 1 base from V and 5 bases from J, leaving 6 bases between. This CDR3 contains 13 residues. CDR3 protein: CASSLTDNEKLFF. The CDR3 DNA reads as TGCGCCAGCAGCTTGACAGACAATGAAAAACTGTTTTTT.

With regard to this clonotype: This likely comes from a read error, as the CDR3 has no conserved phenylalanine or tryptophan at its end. CDR3 protein: CASRDRSTDTQYS. CDR3 coding DNA: TGTGCCAGCAGGGACAGGAGCACAGATACGCAGTATTCT. The chain is built from TRBV2 and TRBJ2-3; 7 nucleotides align to TRBD1. The junction had 0 bases not matched to a gene; V was cut back by 6 bases and J by 0 bases. The germline gives CDR1 SNHLY, CDR2 FYNNEI. The CDR3 is 13 residues long.

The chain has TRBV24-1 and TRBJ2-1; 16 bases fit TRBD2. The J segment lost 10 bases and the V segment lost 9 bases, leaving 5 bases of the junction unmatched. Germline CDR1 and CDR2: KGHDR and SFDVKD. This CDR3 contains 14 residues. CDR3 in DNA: TGTGCCACCGGGACTAGCGGGAGGGGGAACGAGCAGTTCTTC. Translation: CATGTSGRGNEQFF.

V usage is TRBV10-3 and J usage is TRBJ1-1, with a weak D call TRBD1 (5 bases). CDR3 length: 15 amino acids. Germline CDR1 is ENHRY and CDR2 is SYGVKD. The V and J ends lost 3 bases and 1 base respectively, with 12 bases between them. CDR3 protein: CAISERGSRNTEAFF. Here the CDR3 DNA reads TGTGCCATCAGTGAACGGGGGTCTAGGAACACTGAAGCTTTCTTT.